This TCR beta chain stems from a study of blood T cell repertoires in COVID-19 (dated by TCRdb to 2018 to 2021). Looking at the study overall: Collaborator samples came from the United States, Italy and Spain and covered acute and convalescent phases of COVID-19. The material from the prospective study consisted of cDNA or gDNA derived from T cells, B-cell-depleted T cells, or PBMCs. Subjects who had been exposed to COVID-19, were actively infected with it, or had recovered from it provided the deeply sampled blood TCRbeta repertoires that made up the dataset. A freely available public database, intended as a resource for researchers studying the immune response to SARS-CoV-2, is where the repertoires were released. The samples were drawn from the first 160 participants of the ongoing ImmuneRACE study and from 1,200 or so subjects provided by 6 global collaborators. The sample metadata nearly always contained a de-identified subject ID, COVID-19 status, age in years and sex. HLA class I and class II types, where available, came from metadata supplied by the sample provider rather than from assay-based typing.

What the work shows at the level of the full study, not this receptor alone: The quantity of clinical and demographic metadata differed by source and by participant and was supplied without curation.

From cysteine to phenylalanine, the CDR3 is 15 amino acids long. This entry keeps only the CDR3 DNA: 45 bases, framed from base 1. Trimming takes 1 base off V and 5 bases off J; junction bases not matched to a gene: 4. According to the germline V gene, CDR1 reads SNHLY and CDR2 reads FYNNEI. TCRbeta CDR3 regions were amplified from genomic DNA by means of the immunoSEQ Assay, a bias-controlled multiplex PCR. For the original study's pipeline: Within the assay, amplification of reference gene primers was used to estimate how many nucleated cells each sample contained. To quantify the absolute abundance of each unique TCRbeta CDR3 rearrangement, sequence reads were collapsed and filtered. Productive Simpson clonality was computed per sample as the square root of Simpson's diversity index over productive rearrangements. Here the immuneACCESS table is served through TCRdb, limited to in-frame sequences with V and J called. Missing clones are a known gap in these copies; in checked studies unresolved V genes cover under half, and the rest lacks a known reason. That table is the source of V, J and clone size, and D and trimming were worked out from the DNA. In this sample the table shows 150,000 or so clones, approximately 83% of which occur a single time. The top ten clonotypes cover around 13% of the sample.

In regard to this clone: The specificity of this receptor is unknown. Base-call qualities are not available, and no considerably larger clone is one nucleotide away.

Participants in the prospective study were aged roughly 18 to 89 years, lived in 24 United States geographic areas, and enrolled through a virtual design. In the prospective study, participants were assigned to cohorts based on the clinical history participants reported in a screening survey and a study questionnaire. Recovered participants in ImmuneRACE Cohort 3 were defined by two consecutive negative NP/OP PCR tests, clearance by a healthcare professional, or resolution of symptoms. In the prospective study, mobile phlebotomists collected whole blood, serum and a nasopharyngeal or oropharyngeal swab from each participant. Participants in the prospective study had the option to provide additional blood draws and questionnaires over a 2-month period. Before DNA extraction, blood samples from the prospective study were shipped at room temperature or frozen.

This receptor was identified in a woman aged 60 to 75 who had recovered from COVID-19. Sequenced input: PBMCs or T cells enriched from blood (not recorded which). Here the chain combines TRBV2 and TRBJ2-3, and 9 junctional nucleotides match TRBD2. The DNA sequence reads TGTGCCAGCAGTGAAGAGATTAGCGGGAGAGATACGCAGTATTTT. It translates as CASSEEISGRDTQYF.